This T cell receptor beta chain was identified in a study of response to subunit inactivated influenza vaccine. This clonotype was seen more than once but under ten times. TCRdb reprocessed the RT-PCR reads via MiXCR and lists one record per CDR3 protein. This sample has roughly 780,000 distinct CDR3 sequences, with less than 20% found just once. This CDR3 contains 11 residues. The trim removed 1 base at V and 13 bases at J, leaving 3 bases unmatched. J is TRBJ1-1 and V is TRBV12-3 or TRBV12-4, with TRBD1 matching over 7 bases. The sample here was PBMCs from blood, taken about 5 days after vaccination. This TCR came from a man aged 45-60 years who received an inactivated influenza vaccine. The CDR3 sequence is CASSLEGACFF. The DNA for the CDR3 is TGTGCCAGCAGTTTAGAGGGGGCTTGTTTCTTT.